The following is a TCR beta chain sequence with its context. The assay was immunoSEQ multiplex PCR, and TCRdb's table has in-frame clones only and misses some. The sample consists of more than 500,000 clones, 95% to 97% of them appearing once. The record originates from a study of shared clonotypes between healthy human individuals. The germline gives CDR1 MNHEY, CDR2 SMNVEV (reference sequence). The CDR3 is 15 amino acids. The V end was cut by 3 bases, the J end by 7 bases, with 19 bases between. The TCR sequence derives from a woman under 40 in good health. The chain joins TRBV27 to TRBJ2-7, with D unresolved. The sample consisted of naive CD4+ T cells sorted from blood. The subset here: CD45RA+ positively selected. In DNA, the CDR3 is TGTGCCAGCAGTTTGGCCAGCGCCGGGTCGGTGGAGCAGTACTTC. Its translation: CASSLASAGSVEQYF.